This is a list of T cell receptor beta chains from one sample in a study of blood T cells in healthy people across ages. Each CDR3 protein is one row after TCRdb ran MiXCR on the 5' RACE reads. This sample has approximately 1,700,000 distinct CDR3 sequences, with about two fifths found just once. The specimen sequenced was blood. The receptors shown here come from a human donor in good health. Each CDR3 is given with its conserved first and last residue. A D gene is named only where the DNA matches it firmly. The size of a clone is reported for some rows only, either as once, few or many, or as a class for expanded clones.

j_gene: TRBJ2-7; v_gene: TRBV4-1; d_gene: -; len: 14; abundance: -; CDR3aa: CASSQTARGNEQYF; CDR3nt: TGCGCCAGCAGCCAAACCGCCAGAGGGAACGAGCAGTACTTC
j_gene: TRBJ2-3; v_gene: TRBV6-1; d_gene: -; len: 17; abundance: -; CDR3aa: CASLPRLLPRGTDTQYF; CDR3nt: TGTGCCAGCCTGCCCAGGTTACTCCCTCGGGGCACAGATACGCAGTATTTT
j_gene: TRBJ2-1; v_gene: TRBV20-1; d_gene: TRBD2; len: 13; abundance: few; CDR3aa: CSASAGGYNEQFF; CDR3nt: TGCAGTGCTTCAGCGGGGGGGTATAATGAGCAGTTCTTC
j_gene: TRBJ2-6; v_gene: TRBV20-1; d_gene: TRBD2; len: 16; abundance: -; CDR3aa: CSVGLADPSGANVLTF; CDR3nt: TGCAGTGTCGGACTAGCGGACCCCTCTGGGGCCAACGTCCTGACTTTC
j_gene: TRBJ2-2; v_gene: TRBV7-2; d_gene: -; len: 14; abundance: -; CDR3aa: CASSTTTNTGELFF; CDR3nt: TGTGCCAGCTCGACGACGACTAACACCGGGGAGCTGTTTTTT
j_gene: TRBJ2-7; v_gene: TRBV3-1; d_gene: -; len: 15; abundance: -; CDR3aa: CASSQVLGGVGEQYF; CDR3nt: TGTGCCAGCAGCCAAGTCTTAGGGGGTGTGGGGGAGCAGTACTTC
j_gene: TRBJ1-1; v_gene: TRBV2; d_gene: -; len: 16; abundance: -; CDR3aa: CASSEWGAGVGTEAFF; CDR3nt: TGTGCCAGCAGTGAATGGGGGGCGGGTGTGGGCACTGAAGCTTTCTTT
j_gene: TRBJ2-7; v_gene: TRBV20-1; d_gene: -; len: 12; abundance: -; CDR3aa: CSASAEVYEQYF; CDR3nt: TGCAGTGCTAGCGCGGAAGTCTACGAGCAGTACTTC
j_gene: TRBJ1-2; v_gene: TRBV18; d_gene: -; len: 14; abundance: -; CDR3aa: CASSPPGGLYGYTF; CDR3nt: TGTGCCAGCTCACCACCTGGGGGGCTCTATGGCTACACCTTC
j_gene: TRBJ2-7; v_gene: TRBV20-1; d_gene: -; len: 14; abundance: few; CDR3aa: CSARERRVQLEQYF; CDR3nt: TGCAGTGCTAGAGAGAGAAGAGTCCAGCTCGAGCAGTACTTC
j_gene: TRBJ2-5; v_gene: TRBV4-1; d_gene: TRBD2; len: 19; abundance: -; CDR3aa: CASSQGGVLAGGKQETQYF; CDR3nt: TGCGCCAGCAGCCAAGGAGGGGTACTAGCGGGGGGTAAACAAGAGACCCAGTACTTC
j_gene: TRBJ2-1; v_gene: TRBV12-3/TRBV12-4; d_gene: -; len: 15; abundance: -; CDR3aa: CASSSPGRHGNEQFF; CDR3nt: TGTGCCAGCAGTTCACCGGGACGCCACGGCAATGAGCAGTTCTTC
j_gene: TRBJ2-3; v_gene: TRBV24-1; d_gene: TRBD1; len: 16; abundance: few; CDR3aa: CATSDLSTGTTDTQYF; CDR3nt: TGTGCCACCAGTGATTTGTCGACAGGGACCACAGATACGCAGTATTTT
j_gene: TRBJ1-1; v_gene: TRBV29-1; d_gene: -; len: 12; abundance: -; CDR3aa: CSIDNMNTEAFF; CDR3nt: TGCAGCATAGACAACATGAACACTGAAGCTTTCTTT
j_gene: TRBJ2-5; v_gene: TRBV20-1; d_gene: -; len: 14; abundance: -; CDR3aa: CSARVIRNQETQYF; CDR3nt: TGCAGTGCTAGAGTAATCAGGAACCAAGAGACCCAGTACTTC
j_gene: TRBJ2-3; v_gene: TRBV29-1; d_gene: -; len: 14; abundance: -; CDR3aa: CSVEGGHSTDTQYF; CDR3nt: TGCAGCGTGGAGGGAGGACATAGCACAGATACGCAGTATTTT
j_gene: TRBJ1-5; v_gene: TRBV4-2; d_gene: TRBD1; len: 15; abundance: -; CDR3aa: CASSQGWTGNQPQHF; CDR3nt: TGTGCCAGCAGCCAAGGGTGGACAGGGAATCAGCCCCAGCATTTT
j_gene: TRBJ2-5; v_gene: TRBV20-1; d_gene: TRBD1; len: 13; abundance: -; CDR3aa: CSARGDSKETQYF; CDR3nt: TGCAGTGCTAGAGGGGACAGTAAAGAGACCCAGTACTTC
j_gene: TRBJ2-3; v_gene: TRBV6-1; d_gene: -; len: 14; abundance: -; CDR3aa: CASTLLGGTDTQYF; CDR3nt: TGTGCCAGCACCCTCCTGGGGGGTACAGATACGCAGTATTTT
j_gene: TRBJ1-2; v_gene: TRBV6-1; d_gene: -; len: 11; abundance: few; CDR3aa: CASMGLSGYTF; CDR3nt: TGTGCCAGCATGGGGCTTTCCGGCTACACCTTC
j_gene: TRBJ2-3; v_gene: TRBV29-1; d_gene: -; len: 13; abundance: -; CDR3aa: CSVEDLGLPEGYF; CDR3nt: TGCAGCGTTGAAGATCTCGGCCTACCCGAGGGGTATTTT
j_gene: TRBJ1-1; v_gene: TRBV29-1; d_gene: TRBD1; len: 14; abundance: few; CDR3aa: CSVEEGGWGTEAFF; CDR3nt: TGCAGCGTTGAAGAAGGGGGCTGGGGCACTGAAGCTTTCTTT
j_gene: TRBJ2-5; v_gene: TRBV7-8; d_gene: TRBD1; len: 15; abundance: -; CDR3aa: CASSHGTAHQETQYF; CDR3nt: TGTGCCAGCAGCCACGGGACAGCTCATCAAGAGACCCAGTACTTC
j_gene: TRBJ2-3; v_gene: TRBV3-1; d_gene: -; len: 13; abundance: -; CDR3aa: CASRPGPEDTQYF; CDR3nt: TGTGCCAGCAGACCAGGGCCTGAAGATACGCAGTATTTT
j_gene: TRBJ1-2; v_gene: TRBV20-1; d_gene: -; len: 10; abundance: -; CDR3aa: CTVESYGYTF; CDR3nt: TGCACGGTGGAGAGCTATGGCTACACCTTC
j_gene: TRBJ2-7; v_gene: TRBV5-5; d_gene: -; len: 15; abundance: many; CDR3aa: CASSAGLRHTYEQYF; CDR3nt: TGTGCCAGCAGCGCGGGCCTCAGACACACCTACGAGCAGTACTTC
j_gene: TRBJ1-5; v_gene: TRBV7-8; d_gene: TRBD1; len: 15; abundance: few; CDR3aa: CASSLGQRSNQPQHF; CDR3nt: TGTGCCAGCAGCTTGGGACAGAGAAGCAATCAGCCCCAGCATTTT
j_gene: TRBJ2-1; v_gene: TRBV3-1; d_gene: -; len: 15; abundance: few; CDR3aa: CASSQVRMPRALQFF; CDR3nt: TGTGCCAGCAGCCAAGTTCGGATGCCACGAGCACTTCAGTTCTTC
j_gene: TRBJ2-7; v_gene: TRBV6-6; d_gene: -; len: 14; abundance: -; CDR3aa: CASSSNQRAYEQYF; CDR3nt: TGTGCCAGCAGTTCGAACCAGCGAGCCTACGAGCAGTACTTC
j_gene: TRBJ2-1; v_gene: TRBV29-1; d_gene: -; len: 15; abundance: few; CDR3aa: CSVDGEEGSNNEQFF; CDR3nt: TGCAGCGTTGACGGCGAGGAGGGGTCCAACAATGAGCAGTTCTTC
j_gene: TRBJ2-1; v_gene: TRBV7-2; d_gene: TRBD2; len: 15; abundance: few; CDR3aa: CASSHNSGGNNEQFF; CDR3nt: TGTGCCAGCAGCCATAATAGCGGGGGGAACAATGAGCAGTTCTTC
j_gene: TRBJ2-5; v_gene: TRBV4-3; d_gene: -; len: 14; abundance: few; CDR3aa: CASSHLSRRETQYF; CDR3nt: TGCGCCAGCAGCCATCTATCGCGGCGAGAGACCCAGTACTTC
j_gene: TRBJ2-3; v_gene: TRBV12-3/TRBV12-4; d_gene: TRBD2; len: 17; abundance: -; CDR3aa: CASNLLRGLAGSNTQYF; CDR3nt: TGTGCCAGCAACCTTCTCCGAGGACTAGCGGGGTCGAATACACAGTATTTT
j_gene: TRBJ1-1; v_gene: TRBV20-1; d_gene: TRBD1; len: 17; abundance: -; CDR3aa: CSARDPINRGWNTEAFF; CDR3nt: TGCAGTGCTAGAGACCCAATAAACAGGGGGTGGAACACTGAAGCTTTCTTT
j_gene: TRBJ1-1; v_gene: TRBV20-1; d_gene: -; len: 15; abundance: -; CDR3aa: CSASLGGRSNTEAFF; CDR3nt: TGCAGTGCTAGTTTGGGCGGACGGTCGAACACTGAAGCTTTCTTT
j_gene: TRBJ2-1; v_gene: TRBV20-1; d_gene: -; len: 16; abundance: -; CDR3aa: CSARVPYGTSLNEQFF; CDR3nt: TGCAGTGCTAGAGTTCCTTACGGGACCTCCTTGAATGAGCAGTTCTTC
j_gene: TRBJ1-4; v_gene: TRBV3-1; d_gene: -; len: 16; abundance: -; CDR3aa: CASSQARDAPNEKLFF; CDR3nt: TGTGCCAGCAGCCAAGCTCGGGACGCGCCTAATGAAAAACTGTTTTTT
j_gene: TRBJ2-5; v_gene: TRBV24-1; d_gene: TRBD1; len: 17; abundance: -; CDR3aa: CATSEGTGRGFQETQYF; CDR3nt: TGTGCCACCAGTGAGGGGACAGGCCGAGGATTCCAAGAGACCCAGTACTTC
j_gene: TRBJ1-2; v_gene: TRBV30; d_gene: -; len: 12; abundance: few; CDR3aa: CAWSVTDYGYTF; CDR3nt: TGTGCCTGGAGTGTGACCGACTATGGCTACACCTTC
j_gene: TRBJ1-2; v_gene: TRBV9; d_gene: -; len: 14; abundance: -; CDR3aa: CASSVATAAHGYTF; CDR3nt: TGTGCCAGCAGCGTAGCGACAGCCGCCCATGGCTACACCTTC
j_gene: TRBJ2-1; v_gene: TRBV5-4; d_gene: TRBD1; len: 15; abundance: -; CDR3aa: CASSLGTAHYNERFF; CDR3nt: TGTGCCAGCAGCTTAGGGACAGCGCACTACAATGAGCGGTTCTTC
j_gene: TRBJ2-2; v_gene: TRBV3-1; d_gene: -; len: 15; abundance: -; CDR3aa: CASSQWTVSTGELFF; CDR3nt: TGTGCCAGCAGCCAATGGACAGTGTCTACCGGGGAGCTGTTTTTT
j_gene: TRBJ2-1; v_gene: TRBV10-3; d_gene: -; len: 15; abundance: few; CDR3aa: CAISDCKSSYNEQFF; CDR3nt: TGTGCCATCAGTGATTGTAAAAGCTCCTACAATGAGCAGTTCTTC
j_gene: TRBJ2-6; v_gene: TRBV7-2; d_gene: -; len: 18; abundance: few; CDR3aa: CASSPREGEWKGANVLTF; CDR3nt: TGTGCCAGCAGCCCCCGGGAAGGGGAGTGGAAAGGGGCCAACGTCCTGACTTTC
j_gene: TRBJ2-7; v_gene: TRBV6-5; d_gene: TRBD1; len: 14; abundance: few; CDR3aa: CASRRQGLPYEQYF; CDR3nt: TGTGCCAGCAGAAGACAGGGCCTCCCCTACGAGCAGTACTTC
j_gene: TRBJ1-1; v_gene: TRBV6-5; d_gene: TRBD1; len: 15; abundance: -; CDR3aa: CASSYNRGPNTEAFF; CDR3nt: TGTGCCAGCAGTTACAACAGGGGCCCGAACACTGAAGCTTTCTTT
j_gene: TRBJ1-5; v_gene: TRBV27; d_gene: -; len: 13; abundance: many; CDR3aa: CASIDGPRVPQHF; CDR3nt: TGTGCCAGCATCGACGGACCCCGAGTTCCCCAGCATTTT
j_gene: TRBJ1-4; v_gene: TRBV12-3/TRBV12-4; d_gene: -; len: 15; abundance: -; CDR3aa: CASSFGTATNEKLFF; CDR3nt: TGTGCCAGCAGTTTCGGCACTGCAACTAATGAAAAACTGTTTTTT
j_gene: TRBJ2-4; v_gene: TRBV7-9; d_gene: -; len: 15; abundance: few; CDR3aa: CASSKIKTNGGIQYF; CDR3nt: TGTGCCAGCAGCAAAATCAAGACAAATGGGGGCATTCAGTACTTC
j_gene: TRBJ2-7; v_gene: TRBV13; d_gene: -; len: 13; abundance: few; CDR3aa: CASRAGTVNGQYF; CDR3nt: TGTGCCAGCAGAGCCGGGACGGTGAACGGGCAGTACTTC
j_gene: TRBJ2-1; v_gene: TRBV11-1; d_gene: -; len: 15; abundance: -; CDR3aa: CASSISTGAYNEQFF; CDR3nt: TGTGCCAGCAGCATTAGTACCGGGGCATACAATGAGCAGTTCTTC
j_gene: TRBJ2-3; v_gene: TRBV13; d_gene: -; len: 17; abundance: few; CDR3aa: CASSLKVDRRITDTQYF; CDR3nt: TGTGCCAGCAGCTTAAAAGTCGACAGGCGGATCACAGATACGCAGTATTTT
j_gene: TRBJ1-4; v_gene: TRBV20-1; d_gene: TRBD1; len: 13; abundance: -; CDR3aa: CSARQTGGEKLFF; CDR3nt: TGCAGTGCTAGACAGACAGGGGGAGAAAAACTGTTTTTT
j_gene: TRBJ2-1; v_gene: TRBV15; d_gene: TRBD1; len: 15; abundance: few; CDR3aa: CATSETGTGGGEQFF; CDR3nt: TGTGCCACCAGCGAGACCGGGACAGGGGGCGGTGAGCAGTTCTTC
j_gene: TRBJ1-1; v_gene: TRBV12-3/TRBV12-4; d_gene: -; len: 14; abundance: -; CDR3aa: CASSLDPPNTEAFF; CDR3nt: TGTGCCAGCAGTTTAGATCCCCCCAACACTGAAGCTTTCTTT